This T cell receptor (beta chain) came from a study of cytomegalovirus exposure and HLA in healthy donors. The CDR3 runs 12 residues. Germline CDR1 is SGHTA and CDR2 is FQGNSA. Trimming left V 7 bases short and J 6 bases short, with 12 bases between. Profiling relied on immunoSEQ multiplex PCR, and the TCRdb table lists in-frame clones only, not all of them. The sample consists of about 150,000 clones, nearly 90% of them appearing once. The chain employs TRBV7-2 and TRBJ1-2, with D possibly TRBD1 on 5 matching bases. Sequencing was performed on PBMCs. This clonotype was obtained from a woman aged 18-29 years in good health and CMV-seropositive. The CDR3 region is CASIAGEDGYTF. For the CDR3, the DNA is TGTGCCAGCATCGCGGGGGAAGATGGCTACACCTTC.